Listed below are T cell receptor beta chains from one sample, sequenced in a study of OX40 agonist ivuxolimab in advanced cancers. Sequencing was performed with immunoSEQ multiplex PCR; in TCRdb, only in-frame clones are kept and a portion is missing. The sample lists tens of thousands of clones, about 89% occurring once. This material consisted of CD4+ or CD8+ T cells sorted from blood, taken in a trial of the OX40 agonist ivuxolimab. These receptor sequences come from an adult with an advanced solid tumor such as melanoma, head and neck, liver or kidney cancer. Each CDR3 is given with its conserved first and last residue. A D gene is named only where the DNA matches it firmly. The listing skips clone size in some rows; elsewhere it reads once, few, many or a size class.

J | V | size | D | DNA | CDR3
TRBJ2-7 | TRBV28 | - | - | TGTGCCAGCAGTCCACCCGGGACCCCGACAGGGCAGTACTTC | CASSPPGTPTGQYF
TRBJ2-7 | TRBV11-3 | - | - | TGTGCCAGCAGCTTAGGGTTTGAGTACGAGCAGTACTTC | CASSLGFEYEQYF
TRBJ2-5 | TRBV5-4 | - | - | TGTGCCAGCAGCTTGGCTATTGGCGGGACCCAGTACTTC | CASSLAIGGTQYF
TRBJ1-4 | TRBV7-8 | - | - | TGTGCCAGCAGCGGGAGGGTTTGGAATGAAAAACTGTTTTTT | CASSGRVWNEKLFF
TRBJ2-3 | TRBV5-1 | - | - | TGCGCCAGCAGCTTACTGGGGGGTTCGGATACGCAGTATTTT | CASSLLGGSDTQYF
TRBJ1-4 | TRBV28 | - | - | TGTGCCAGCACCCGGGACGGATATAATGAAAAACTGTTTTTT | CASTRDGYNEKLFF
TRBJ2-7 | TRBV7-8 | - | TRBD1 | TGTGCCAGCAGCAAGACAGGGATCGAGCAGTACTTC | CASSKTGIEQYF
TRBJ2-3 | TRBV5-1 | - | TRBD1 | TGCGCCAGCAGCTCGGCCTTGGGACAGGGGGCTCGCACAGATACGCAGTATTTT | CASSSALGQGARTDTQYF
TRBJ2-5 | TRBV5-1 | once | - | TGCGCCAGCAGCTTGGACAGGTCACAAGAGACCCAGTACTTC | CASSLDRSQETQYF
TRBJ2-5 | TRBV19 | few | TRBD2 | TGTGCCAGTAGTTCTGCTAGCGGGAGGATAACTCTGTACTTC | CASSSASGRITLYF
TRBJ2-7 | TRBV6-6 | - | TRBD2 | TGTGCCAGCAGTCCCACTAGCGGGGGGGAACGGCAGTACTTC | CASSPTSGGERQYF
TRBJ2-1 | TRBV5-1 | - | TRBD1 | TGCGCCAGCAGCTTGGCCCAGGACAGGGGGCGTAGTGAGCAGTTCTTC | CASSLAQDRGRSEQFF
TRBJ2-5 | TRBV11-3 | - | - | TGTGCCAGCAGCTTAGAGTGGGGACGGCTCCAAGAGACCCAGTACTTC | CASSLEWGRLQETQYF
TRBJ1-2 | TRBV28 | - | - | TGTGCCAGCAGTTTAGGATCCCTTGACTATGGCTACACCTTC | CASSLGSLDYGYTF
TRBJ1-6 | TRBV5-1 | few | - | TGCGCCAGCAGCTTGAGTTGGGGGCCTAATTCACCCCTCCACTTT | CASSLSWGPNSPLHF
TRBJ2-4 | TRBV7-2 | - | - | TGTGCCAGCAGCAGGAGGACAGCCCTAGCCAAAAACATTCAGTACTTC | CASSRRTALAKNIQYF
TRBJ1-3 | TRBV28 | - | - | TGTGCCAGCAGTTTAGGAGGGATCGGAAACACCATATATTTT | CASSLGGIGNTIYF
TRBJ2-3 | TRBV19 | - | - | TGTGCCAGTAGTATAGTGGGGACTGTCACAGATACGCAGTATTTT | CASSIVGTVTDTQYF
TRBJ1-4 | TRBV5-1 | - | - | TGCGCCAGCAGCCTGTCCGGGATCATGAATGAAAAACTGTTTTTT | CASSLSGIMNEKLFF
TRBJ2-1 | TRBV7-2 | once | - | TGTGCCAGCAGCCGCGAGGGCCGGGGTGAGCAGTTCTTC | CASSREGRGEQFF
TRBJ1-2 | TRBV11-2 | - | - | TGTGCCAGCAGCTTAGATGAAATCGGTGCGGGGGCGAGAGGCTACACCTTC | CASSLDEIGAGARGYTF
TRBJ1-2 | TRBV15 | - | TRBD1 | TGTGCCACCAGCAGAGACTATACAGGGACAGAGGATGGCTACACCTTC | CATSRDYTGTEDGYTF
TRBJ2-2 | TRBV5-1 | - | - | TGCGCCAGCAGCTTGGAACCGGGCAACACCGGGGAGCTGTTTTTT | CASSLEPGNTGELFF
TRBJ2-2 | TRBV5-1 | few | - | TGCGCCAGCAGCATGACAGGGAACACCGGGGAGCTGTTTTTT | CASSMTGNTGELFF
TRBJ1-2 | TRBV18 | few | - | TGTGCCAGCTCACCGGTATACCGGGACGTCGACTACACCTTC | CASSPVYRDVDYTF
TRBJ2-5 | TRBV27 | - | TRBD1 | TGTGCCAGCAGTTCCCCTGGACAGGGCTGGGAGACCCAGTACTTC | CASSSPGQGWETQYF
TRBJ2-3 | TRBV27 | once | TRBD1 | TGTGCCAGCAGACAGGGGGGCACAGATACGCAGTATTTT | CASRQGGTDTQYF
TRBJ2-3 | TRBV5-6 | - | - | TGTGCCAGCAGCTCCGCCGGGGGCAGCACAGATACGCAGTATTTT | CASSSAGGSTDTQYF
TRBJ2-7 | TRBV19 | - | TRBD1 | TGTGCCAGTAGTACTTCCGGGACAGGGGGCTACGAGCAGTACTTC | CASSTSGTGGYEQYF
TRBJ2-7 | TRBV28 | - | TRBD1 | TGTGCCAGCAGCAACCGGGACAGTCACTCCTACGAGCAGTACTTC | CASSNRDSHSYEQYF
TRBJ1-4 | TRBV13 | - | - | TGTGCCAGCAGCTCCCGCGGGGCAACTAATGAAAAACTGTTTTTT | CASSSRGATNEKLFF
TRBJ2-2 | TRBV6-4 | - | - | TGTGCCAGCAGTGAAAGGGGATGGTCCGGGGAGCTGTTTTTT | CASSERGWSGELFF
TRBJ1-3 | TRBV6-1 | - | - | TGTGCCAGCAGTGAGGATTCCTCTGGAAACACCATATATTTT | CASSEDSSGNTIYF
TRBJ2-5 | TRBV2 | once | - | TGTGCCACCCCACCGGTGGGGGCTAGAGAGACCCAGTACTTC | CATPPVGARETQYF
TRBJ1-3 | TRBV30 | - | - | TGTGCCTGGAGTACAGGAAACACCATATATTTT | CAWSTGNTIYF
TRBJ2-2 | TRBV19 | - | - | TGTGCCAGTAGTACTCAGATAGCCGGGGAGCTGTTTTTT | CASSTQIAGELFF
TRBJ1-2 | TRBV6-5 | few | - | TGTGCCAGCAGACGTTCGACCTACTATGGCTACACCTTC | CASRRSTYYGYTF
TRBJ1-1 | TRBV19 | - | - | TGTGCCAGTAGTATAGGACAGATTAACACTGAAGCTTTCTTT | CASSIGQINTEAFF
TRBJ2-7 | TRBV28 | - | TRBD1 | TGTGCCAGCAGCCTCCGGGACAGGGTTTTCCACGAGCAGTACTTC | CASSLRDRVFHEQYF
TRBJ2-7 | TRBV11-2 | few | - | TGTGCCAGCAGCTTAGCGGGGCGGGACCCGTACTTC | CASSLAGRDPYF
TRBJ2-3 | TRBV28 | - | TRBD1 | TGTGCCAGCAGTTCCGGACAGGGAACAGATACGCAGTATTTT | CASSSGQGTDTQYF
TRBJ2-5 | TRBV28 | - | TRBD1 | TGTGCCAGCAGGCGACAGGGGTTCCAAGAGACCCAGTACTTC | CASRRQGFQETQYF
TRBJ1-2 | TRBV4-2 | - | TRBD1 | TGTGCCAGCAGCCAGCCGGGACAGGCCTATGGCTACACCTTC | CASSQPGQAYGYTF
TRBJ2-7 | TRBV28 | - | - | TGTGCCAGCAGCTGGGGGGCGGGCCAGCAGTACTTC | CASSWGAGQQYF
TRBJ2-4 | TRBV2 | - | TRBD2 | TGTGCCAGCAGTGAAGGAACTAGCGGGAGCAGGGGTGAATTC | CASSEGTSGSRGEF
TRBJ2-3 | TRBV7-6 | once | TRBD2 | TGTGCCAGCAGCCCCGGGACTAGCGGCACAGATACGCAGTATTTT | CASSPGTSGTDTQYF
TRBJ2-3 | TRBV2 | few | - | TGTGCCAGCACAGCCCAGCAGCGACGCACAGATACGCAGTATTTT | CASTAQQRRTDTQYF
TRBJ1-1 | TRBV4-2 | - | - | TGTGCCAGCAGCCAAGAGATCAGGGGACTAAACACTGAAGCTTTCTTT | CASSQEIRGLNTEAFF
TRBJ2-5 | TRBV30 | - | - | TGTGCCTGGAGTGGAGGGGGGGAGACCCAGTACTTC | CAWSGGGETQYF
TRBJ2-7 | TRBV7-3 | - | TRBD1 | TGTGCCAGCAGCCCCACCGGGACAGGGGCCCACGAGCAGTACTTC | CASSPTGTGAHEQYF
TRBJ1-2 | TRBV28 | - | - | TGTGCCACCTCAGCGGGGGGAGGCTATGGCTACACCTTC | CATSAGGGYGYTF
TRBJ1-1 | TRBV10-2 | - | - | TGCGCCAGCAGTGAGTCGACTCGGGTGGGGGGTGAAGCTTTCTTT | CASSESTRVGGEAFF
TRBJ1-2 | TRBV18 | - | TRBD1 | TGTGCCAGCTCACTGGGACAGGACGGTGACTATGGCTACACCTTC | CASSLGQDGDYGYTF
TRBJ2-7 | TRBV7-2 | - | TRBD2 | TGTGCCAGCAGCCTAGAGGTACTAGCGGGGCGCGAGCAGTACTTC | CASSLEVLAGREQYF
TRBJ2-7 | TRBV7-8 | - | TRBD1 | TGTGCCAGCAGCCCTAAAGGAGGGACAGGGGGTTACGAGCAGTACTTC | CASSPKGGTGGYEQYF
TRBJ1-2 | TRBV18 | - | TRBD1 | TGTGCCAGCTCACCACGACAGGGGCGCTTCTATGGCTACACCTTC | CASSPRQGRFYGYTF